The next 18 T cell receptor beta chains were all read from a single sample in a study of blood T cell repertoires in COVID-19. This table comes from immunoSEQ multiplex PCR, and its TCRdb copy is limited to in-frame clones, with some not included. The sample carries about 150,000 clones, under 80% recorded once. The source material was peripheral blood. The receptor source for this set is a man between 60 and 70 years old with acute or convalescent COVID-19.

CDR3 sequence reads: CGGGYEQYF. The CDR3 DNA reads as TGTGGAGGGGGCTACGAGCAGTACTTC. The chain couples TRBV12-2 to TRBJ2-7; the table's D call, TRBD1, was not checked against the DNA. TRBV12-2 is a documented pseudogene. The CDR3 length is 9 residues.

CDR3 region: CASSPNSDEQFF. The CDR3 DNA reads as TGTGCCAGCAGCCCTAACAGTGATGAGCAGTTCTTC. This sequence joins TRBV3-1 (or the pseudogene TRBV3-2) and TRBJ2-1; no reliable D call. The CDR3 loop spans 12 amino acids. V was shortened by 4 bases and J by 8 bases, with 9 bases between the two germline ends. The V gene's germline CDR1 is LGHDT and CDR2 YNNKEL (reference sequence).

The rearrangement joins TRBV4-1 to TRBJ2-1; tentative D call: TRBD2 (5 bases). The ends were cut back, 1 base at V and 9 bases at J, with 13 bases in the middle. Germline V lookup: CDR1 MGHRA, CDR2 YSYEKL. This CDR3 has 14 residues. This CDR3 reads CASSQAQLGGEQFF. In nucleotides, the CDR3 is TGCGCCAGCAGCCAAGCTCAACTAGGAGGTGAGCAGTTCTTC.

The chain employs TRBV20-1 and TRBJ1-2, with no clear D. The germline V gene has CDR1 DFQATT and CDR2 SNEGSKA (reference sequence). Trimming took off 6 bases at V and 4 bases at J, with 9 bases between the two ends. This CDR3 has 11 residues. Here the CDR3 reads CSARPFYGYTF. The CDR3 DNA reads TGCAGTGCCAGGCCTTTCTATGGCTACACCTTC.

This clone was counted once. This rearrangement joins TRBV24-1 to TRBJ2-3, with a possible D match to TRBD1 (5 bases). Germline V gives CDR1 KGHDR, CDR2 SFDVKD. Trimming removed 4 bases at V and 0 bases at J, with 16 bases between. CDR3 length: 17 amino acids. The CDR3 sequence: CATSDPSTAPSTDTQYF. The CDR3 DNA reads TGTGCCACCAGTGACCCTTCGACAGCTCCTAGCACAGATACGCAGTATTTT.

The rearrangement uses TRBV5-8 and TRBJ1-4; possible D gene TRBD1, 6 bases. CDR3 size: 16 residues. CDR1 is SGHTS, CDR2 YDEGEE, per germline. V dropped 4 bases and J dropped 8 bases, with 21 bases sitting between them. CDR3 in amino acids: CASSPPGSGRGEKLFF. The DNA of the CDR3 is TGTGCCAGCAGCCCCCCCGGTTCAGGAAGGGGGGAAAAACTGTTTTTT.

The V gene is TRBV2, the J gene TRBJ1-1, with TRBD1 as a possible D gene (5 bases). CDR1 is SNHLY, CDR2 FYNNEI, per germline. The CDR3 is made up of 13 amino acids. The germline V and J ends were trimmed by 10 bases and 1 base, with 13 bases remaining between them. CDR3 protein: CAIQGQKNTEAFF. The CDR3 nucleotides read TGTGCCATCCAAGGACAAAAGAACACTGAAGCTTTCTTT.

This chain joins TRBV27 and TRBJ1-2; a weak D match, TRBD1 (6 bases). The CDR3 is 15 amino acids. V lost 0 bases to trimming and J lost 1 base, with 9 bases between them. The V gene's germline CDR1 is MNHEY and CDR2 SMNVEV (reference sequence). The CDR3, as DNA: TGTGCCAGCAGTTTATCCGGGACACTTAACTATGGCTACACCTTC. This codes for CASSLSGTLNYGYTF.

Ten or more counts support this clone. The CDR3 sequence: CASIRDREHSPLHF. The CDR3 DNA follows: TGTGCCAGCATCCGTGACAGGGAGCATTCACCCCTCCACTTT. This chain joins TRBV28 and TRBJ1-6, with 7 bases matching TRBD1. CDR1 is MDHEN, CDR2 SYDVKM, per germline. The J segment lost 8 bases and the V segment lost 7 bases, leaving 8 bases of the junction unmatched. The CDR3 loop spans 14 amino acids.

This chain joins TRBV2 and TRBJ2-1; a weak D match, TRBD1 (5 bases). V shed 6 bases and J shed 4 bases, with 10 bases lying between them. This CDR3 is built from 13 residues. Germline CDR1 reads SNHLY; CDR2 reads FYNNEI. The CDR3 loop reads CASSQTEYNEQFF. Here the CDR3 DNA reads TGTGCCAGCAGCCAGACAGAGTACAATGAGCAGTTCTTC.

The chain couples TRBV11-2 to TRBJ1-6; D not certain. This CDR3 is 16 amino acids long. Trimming took off 1 base at V and 10 bases at J, with 17 bases between the two ends. Germline V gives CDR1 SGHAT, CDR2 FQNNGV. CDR3: CASSLGQSGVESPLHF. CDR3 DNA sequence: TGTGCCAGCAGCTTAGGTCAGTCCGGGGTGGAATCACCCCTCCACTTT.

The gene calls are TRBV3-1 (or the pseudogene TRBV3-2) and TRBJ1-1; possibly TRBD1 for D (5 bases). With 0 bases removed from V and 4 bases from J, the gap between germline ends came to 12 bases. Germline-derived CDR1 and CDR2 are LGHDT and YNNKEL (reference sequence). The CDR3 loop spans 15 amino acids. The CDR3 reads CASSQDQAGGTEAFF. DNA of the CDR3: TGTGCCAGCAGCCAAGACCAGGCGGGGGGCACTGAAGCTTTCTTT.

This clone was seen just once. CDR3 protein: CASSRDRASDTQYF. DNA for the CDR3: TGTGCCAGCAGCCGGGACAGGGCGTCAGATACGCAGTATTTT. The rearrangement joins TRBV7-6 to TRBJ2-3; 9 nucleotides match TRBD1. CDR3 length: 14 residues. Looked up from germline, CDR1 is SGHVS and CDR2 is FNYEAQ. V trimming: 5 bases; J trimming: 4 bases; junction bases outside the gene matches: 4.

In this sample, this clone turned up many times. CDR3 bases: TGTGCCAGTAGTATCTCTCCGGGATCGAACACTGAAGCTTTCTTT. This translates into CASSISPGSNTEAFF. The rearrangement joins TRBV19 to TRBJ1-1; D gene uncertain. This CDR3 is built from 15 residues. V lost 3 bases to trimming and J lost 1 base, with 12 bases between them. Looked up from germline, CDR1 is LNHDA and CDR2 is SQIVND (reference sequence). The variable domain in full, completed from reference TRBV19 and TRBJ1-1, reads DGGITQSPKYLFRKEGQNVTLSCEQNLNHDAMYWYRQDPGQGLRLIYYSQIVNDFQKGDIAEGYSVSREKKESFPLTVTSAQKNPTAFYLCASSISPGSNTEAFFGQGTRLTVV.

The V call is TRBV28, the J call TRBJ2-3; D is uncertain. The CDR3 contains 14 residues. V dropped 6 bases and J dropped 2 bases, with 12 bases sitting between them. The germline V gene encodes CDR1 MDHEN and CDR2 SYDVKM. CDR3 residues: CASRAATATDTQYF. DNA of the CDR3: TGTGCCAGCAGGGCAGCGACCGCCACAGATACGCAGTATTTT.

The chain is built from TRBV3-1 (or the pseudogene TRBV3-2) and TRBJ2-1; 7 bases map to TRBD1. Germline V gene sequence: CDR1 LGHDT, CDR2 YNNKEL (reference sequence). The CDR3 runs to 16 residues. Unmatched junction bases numbered 8, after V lost 1 base and J lost 5 bases. The CDR3 sequence: CASSQGLTGKNNEQFF. CDR3 DNA sequence: TGTGCCAGCAGCCAAGGCCTGACAGGGAAAAACAATGAGCAGTTCTTC.

In this sample, this clone turned up a few times. The chain uses TRBV2 and TRBJ2-1; 9 nucleotides agree with TRBD1. The CDR3 is 18 residues long. Germline V CDR1 and CDR2: SNHLY, FYNNEI. Germline trimming cut 6 bases from V and 1 base from J; bases unmatched to any gene: 13. CDR3 in DNA: TGTGCCAGCAGGCCGTCCCGGGACAGGGCTCGGTCCTACAATGAGCAGTTCTTC. It translates to CASRPSRDRARSYNEQFF.

V usage is TRBV11-2 and J usage is TRBJ2-7; D not resolved. V lost 3 bases and J lost 1, with 7 bases in between. Germline V lookup: CDR1 SGHAT, CDR2 FQNNGV. This CDR3 spans 13 amino acids. CDR3 loop: CASSLWQSYEQYF. As DNA, the CDR3 is TGTGCCAGCAGCTTGTGGCAGTCCTACGAGCAGTACTTC.